A single T cell receptor beta chain is shown here with its context. Its cognate antigen is unknown. Trimming removed 0 bases from V and 8 bases from J; junction bases left unmatched: 9. CDR3 size: 15 residues. CDR1 and CDR2 from the germline V gene are SQVTM and ANQGSEA. The data originate from a study of CD8+ T cells in alopecia areata. General study results and limits: Scalp data also include sequences from resident alphabeta T cells of normal skin. Many expanded lesional clones persisted in scalp and blood during tofacitinib treatment.

Stated treatment: oral pan-JAK inhibitor, 5-10 mg twice daily. It was from PBMCs that CD4+ and CD8+ T cells were sorted. RNA, once extracted, was reverse transcribed into cDNA for use as the sequencing template. The assay was immunoSEQ multiplex PCR, and TCRdb's table has in-frame clones only and misses some. The data show tens of thousands of clones, with just over 45% seen just once and 20% held by the top ten. The J gene is TRBJ2-1, the V gene TRBV29-1, with 8 bases that match TRBD2. The sequencing used CD8+ T cells sorted from blood, collected between weeks 36 and 40, from a patient treated with tofacitinib. This TCR was sampled from a human donor with alopecia areata. CDR3 amino acids: CSVEESIGRDDEQFF. For the CDR3, the DNA is TGCAGCGTTGAAGAGAGCATCGGGAGGGACGATGAGCAGTTCTTC.